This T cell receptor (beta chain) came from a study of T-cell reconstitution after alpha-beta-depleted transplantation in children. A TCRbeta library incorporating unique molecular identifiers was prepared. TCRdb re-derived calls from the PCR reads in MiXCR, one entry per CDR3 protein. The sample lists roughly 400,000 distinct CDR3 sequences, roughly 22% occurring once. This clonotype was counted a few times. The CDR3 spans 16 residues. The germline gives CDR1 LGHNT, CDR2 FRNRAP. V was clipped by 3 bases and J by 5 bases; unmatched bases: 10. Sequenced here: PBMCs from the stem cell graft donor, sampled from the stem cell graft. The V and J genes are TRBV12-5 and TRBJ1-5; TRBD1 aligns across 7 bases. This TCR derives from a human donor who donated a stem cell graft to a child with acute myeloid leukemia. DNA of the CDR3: TGTGCTAGTGGTTTAATTAGACAGGGCGATGATCAGCCCCAGCATTTT. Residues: CASGLIRQGDDQPQHF.